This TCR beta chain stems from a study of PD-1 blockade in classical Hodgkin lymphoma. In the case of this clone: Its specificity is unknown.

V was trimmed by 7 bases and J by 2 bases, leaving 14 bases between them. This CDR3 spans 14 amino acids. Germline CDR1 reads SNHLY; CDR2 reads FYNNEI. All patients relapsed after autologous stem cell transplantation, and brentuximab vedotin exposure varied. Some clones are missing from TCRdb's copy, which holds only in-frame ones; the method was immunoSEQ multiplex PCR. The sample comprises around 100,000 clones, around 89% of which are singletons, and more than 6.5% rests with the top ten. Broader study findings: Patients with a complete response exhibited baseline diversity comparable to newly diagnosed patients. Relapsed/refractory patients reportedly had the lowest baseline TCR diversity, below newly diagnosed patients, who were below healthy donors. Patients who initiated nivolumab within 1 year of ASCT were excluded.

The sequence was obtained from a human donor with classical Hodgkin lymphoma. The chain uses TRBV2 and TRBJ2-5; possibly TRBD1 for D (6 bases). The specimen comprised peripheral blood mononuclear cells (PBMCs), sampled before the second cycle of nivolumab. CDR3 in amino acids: CASNVQGHQETQYF. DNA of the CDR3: TGTGCCAGCAACGTACAGGGTCATCAAGAGACCCAGTACTTC.